This T cell receptor beta chain was documented in a study of vaccination and CD4 T cells after COVID-19. Study details: Across the group, participants received two doses of either BNT162b2 or mRNA-1273 vaccine. Post-vaccine sample collection happened at a median of about 10 weeks after dose two, ranging 14 to 241. Study-level findings and limits: A median approximately 86% of convalescent patients' SARS-CoV-2-reactive clones emerged only after vaccination.

The CDR3 totals 13 residues. Germline CDR1 reads LGHNA; CDR2 reads YNFKEQ. With 1 base removed from V and 2 bases from J, the gap between germline ends came to 6 bases. Concerning this clonotype itself: Its antigen remains unidentified.

The time point is: late sampling 161 to 241 days after vaccination in a few convalescent patients. TCRdb itself ran the PCR reads through MiXCR, one entry per CDR3 protein. The sample includes 31,000 or so distinct CDR3 sequences, approximately 48% of them seen just once. The sequence was obtained from a human donor who had recovered from COVID-19. Sequenced material: CD4+ T cells from blood, taken about 7 months after SARS-CoV-2 vaccination. The V call is TRBV4-2, the J call TRBJ2-7; D not resolved. CDR3 protein: CASSQAITYEQYF. CDR3 nucleotide sequence: TGTGCCAGCAGCCAAGCTATTACCTACGAGCAGTACTTC.